This T cell receptor (beta chain) was documented in a study of T cell repertoires in cytomegalovirus infection. At the level of the study: The authors used CMV epitopes that were HLA-C-restricted (recently identified) and HLA-B-restricted (well studied). A matching HLA type, together with CMV infection, was signaled by public TCR beta signatures. Study-wide findings and caveats: It was HLA-C-restricted CMV-specific TCR beta clonotypes that dominated the response ex vivo.

To note about this clonotype: The antigen is not known.

The CDR3 has 16 residues. V lost 0 bases to trimming and J lost 0 bases; unmatched junction nucleotides: 6. Germline V gene sequence: CDR1 DFQATT, CDR2 SNEGSKA (reference sequence). TCRdb fed the reads into MiXCR, producing one record per CDR3 protein. The sample carries approximately 990,000 distinct CDR3 sequences, roughly 30% recorded once. V usage is TRBV20-1 and J usage is TRBJ2-3, with 7 positions matching TRBD2. This specimen consisted of cultured CD8+ T cells from PBMCs, obtained from culture after CMV antigen stimulation. The sequence was obtained from a human donor in good health (CMV status not recorded). Some clones in this sample may be carry-over from other donors' samples. The CDR3 loop is CSARDLSGGSTDTQYF. The CDR3 bases are TGCAGTGCTAGAGATCTGTCCGGGGGGAGCACAGATACGCAGTATTTT.